One sample yielded the 16 T cell receptor beta chains listed below, sequenced in a study of cytomegalovirus exposure and HLA in healthy donors. PCR amplification relied on 60 Vbeta primers (plus 13 Jbeta primers). The data were produced by immunoSEQ multiplex PCR, yet TCRdb's version contains in-frame clones alone and is incomplete. In total, the table holds about 54,000 clones. Sequencing was performed on PBMCs. These TCRs come from a middle-aged woman in good health and CMV-seronegative.

The rearrangement uses TRBV6-5 and TRBJ1-5; a possible D gene is TRBD1 (5 bases). V lost 0 bases to trimming and J lost 6 bases, with 12 bases between them. CDR3 size: 15 residues. Germline CDR1 is MNHEY and CDR2 is SVGAGI. Here the CDR3 DNA reads TGTGCCAGCAGTTACTCCTCGGGGGAAAGTCAGCCCCAGCATTTT. It yields the protein CASSYSSGESQPQHF.

The rearrangement links TRBV6-6 to TRBJ1-2, with no clear D. V was trimmed by 6 bases and J by 7 bases, leaving 9 bases between them. CDR1 and CDR2 (germline): MNHNY, SVGAGI (reference sequence). The CDR3 sequence is 11 residues long. CDR3 DNA sequence: TGTGCCAGCAGCCCTCGGGGTGGCTACACCTTC. Amino acid sequence: CASSPRGGYTF.

The chain couples TRBV7-9 to TRBJ1-1, with 9 bases that match TRBD1. The CDR3 is 18 residues long. Per the germline V gene, CDR1 is SEHNR and CDR2 is FQNEAQ (reference sequence). V lost 2 bases, J lost 1 base, and 11 bases stayed unmatched. CDR3 amino acids: CASSLQDRGLVGNTEAFF. The CDR3 DNA reads TGTGCCAGCAGCTTACAGGACAGGGGTTTAGTGGGGAACACTGAAGCTTTCTTT. Full variable domain (remainder filled in from reference TRBV7-9 and TRBJ1-1): DTGVSQNPRHKITKRGQNVTFRCDPISEHNRLYWYRQTLGQGPEFLTYFQNEAQLEKSRLLSDRFSAERPKGSFSTLEIQRTEQGDSAMYLCASSLQDRGLVGNTEAFFGQGTRLTVV.

V is TRBV5-1 and J is TRBJ1-6, with D hard to call. V shed 0 bases and J shed 8 bases, with 12 bases lying between them. CDR3 length: 15 amino acids. In germline, CDR1 is SGHRS, CDR2 YFSETQ. The CDR3 protein is CASSLGSARHSPLHF. The CDR3 nucleotides are TGCGCCAGCAGCTTGGGATCTGCTAGGCATTCACCCCTCCACTTT.

This chain's CDR3 is CASSSGQPPYEQYF. DNA for the CDR3: TGTGCCAGCAGTTCTGGACAGCCCCCCTACGAGCAGTACTTC. The chain couples TRBV28 to TRBJ2-7; TRBD1 might be the D (6 bases). Between the trimmed V and J ends, which lost 4 bases and 2 bases, there was a span of 12 bases. The germline V gene has CDR1 MDHEN and CDR2 SYDVKM. The CDR3 sequence is 14 residues long.

The CDR3 nucleotides read TGTGCCAGTAGAGGGACAGGGGTTAATTCACCCCTCCACTTT. Its translation: CASRGTGVNSPLHF. The chain combines TRBV19 with TRBJ1-6; 10 bases match TRBD1. Germline lookup yields CDR1 LNHDA and CDR2 SQIVND (reference sequence). This CDR3 region has 14 residues. The V segment lost 6 bases and the J segment 6 bases; nucleotides outside the gene matches: 2.

The J gene is TRBJ1-2, the V gene TRBV7-9; 8 positions match TRBD1. This CDR3 region has 13 residues. The germline gives CDR1 SEHNR, CDR2 FQNEAQ (reference sequence). V dropped 5 bases and J dropped 12; count of bases not matched to a gene: 11. CDR3 sequence reads: CASSSPGQENNTF. The CDR3 region has the DNA TGTGCCAGCAGCAGTCCGGGACAGGAGAACAACACCTTC.

V usage is TRBV28 and J usage is TRBJ2-7, with 8 bases identical to TRBD2. This CDR3 contains 14 residues. J gave up 2 bases and V 3 bases, and 3 bases lay outside the gene matches. Germline CDR1 reads MDHEN; CDR2 reads SYDVKM. The CDR3 loop reads CASSFFSGAYEQYF. As DNA, the CDR3 is TGTGCCAGCAGTTTTTTTAGCGGGGCCTACGAGCAGTACTTC.

The rearrangement links TRBV6-1 to TRBJ2-1; TRBD2 might be the D (5 bases). From germline, CDR1 is MNHNS and CDR2 SASEGT. This CDR3 is built from 15 residues. V shed 0 bases and J shed 8 bases, with 14 bases lying between them. This CDR3 reads CASSEAAGLSDEQFF. CDR3 sequence (DNA): TGTGCCAGCAGTGAAGCGGCGGGCCTGAGTGATGAGCAGTTCTTC.

This chain uses TRBV6-1 with TRBJ1-1; D uncertain. The CDR3 has 13 amino acids. CDR1 MNHNS and CDR2 SASEGT come from the germline V gene. V was shortened by 1 base and J by 6 bases, with 9 bases between the two germline ends. The CDR3 sequence is CASSEEIFAEAFF. Written as DNA, the CDR3 is TGTGCCAGCAGTGAAGAAATATTTGCTGAAGCTTTCTTT.

V usage is TRBV18 and J usage is TRBJ2-7, with TRBD1 identical over 7 bases. V gave up 1 base and J gave up 2 bases; unmatched junction bases: 2. CDR1 is KGHSH, CDR2 LQKENI, per germline. This CDR3 spans 14 amino acids. CDR3 nucleotides: TGTGCCAGCTCACCACAGGGGGCTGCCTACGAGCAGTACTTC. Its protein product is CASSPQGAAYEQYF.

The chain recombines TRBV5-8 with TRBJ2-7; 12 bases agree with TRBD1. J was trimmed by 5 bases and V by 0 bases; bases with no gene match: 12. The length of the CDR3 is 18 residues. Germline-derived CDR1 and CDR2 are SGHTS and YDEGEE. The DNA for the CDR3 is TGTGCCAGCAGCTTGGGGGGACAGGGGGCGATCCCATCGCACGAGCAGTACTTC. Its translation is CASSLGGQGAIPSHEQYF.

The chain employs TRBV6-5 and TRBJ1-1; TRBD1 might be the D (6 bases). Trimming pared 2 bases from V and 5 bases from J, leaving 12 bases between. The CDR3 loop spans 14 amino acids. Per germline, CDR1 MNHEY and CDR2 SVGAGI. The CDR3 DNA follows: TGTGCCAGCAGTTACATCGAGGGGGGGACTGAAGCTTTCTTT. Protein: CASSYIEGGTEAFF.

The CDR3 spells CASSLMGQGGPEAFF. The CDR3 DNA is TGTGCCAGCAGTTTAATGGGACAGGGTGGTCCTGAAGCTTTCTTT. This sequence joins TRBV28 and TRBJ1-1; the match to TRBD1 covers 9 bases. Germline V gene data show CDR1 as MDHEN and CDR2 as SYDVKM. The CDR3 spans 15 residues. The V and J ends lost 2 bases and 6 bases, in that order; junction bases with no gene match: 7.

The gene calls are TRBV7-9 and TRBJ2-4; 8 bases align to TRBD2. CDR3 size: 14 residues. Per germline, CDR1 SEHNR and CDR2 FQNEAQ (reference sequence). Trimming at V came to 5 bases and at J to 11 bases, leaving 11 bases not matched to a gene. The CDR3 sequence: CASSDSPGGQFQYF. Here the CDR3 DNA reads TGTGCCAGCAGCGACAGCCCGGGAGGGCAATTTCAGTACTTC.

CDR3 amino acids: CASSPQDRGYGYTF. In DNA, the CDR3 is TGTGCCAGCTCACCACAAGACAGGGGCTATGGCTACACCTTC. V gene TRBV18 combines with J gene TRBJ1-2; TRBD1 matches at 8 bases. This CDR3 contains 14 residues. V lost 1 base and J lost 4; bases outside the gene matches: 2. Germline-derived CDR1 and CDR2 are KGHSH and LQKENI.